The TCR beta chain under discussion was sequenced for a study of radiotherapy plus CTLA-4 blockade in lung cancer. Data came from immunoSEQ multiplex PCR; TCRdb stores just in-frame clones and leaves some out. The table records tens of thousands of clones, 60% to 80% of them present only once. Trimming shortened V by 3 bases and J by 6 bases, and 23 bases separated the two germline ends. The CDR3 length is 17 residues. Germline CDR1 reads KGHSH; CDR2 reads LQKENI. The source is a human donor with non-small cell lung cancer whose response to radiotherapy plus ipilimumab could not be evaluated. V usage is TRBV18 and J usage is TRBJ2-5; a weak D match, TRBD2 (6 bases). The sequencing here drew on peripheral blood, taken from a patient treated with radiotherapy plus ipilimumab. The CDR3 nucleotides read TGTGCCAGCTCACCTACTACTTTAGCGGACGCCGGAAAGACCCAGTACTTC. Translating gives CASSPTTLADAGKTQYF.